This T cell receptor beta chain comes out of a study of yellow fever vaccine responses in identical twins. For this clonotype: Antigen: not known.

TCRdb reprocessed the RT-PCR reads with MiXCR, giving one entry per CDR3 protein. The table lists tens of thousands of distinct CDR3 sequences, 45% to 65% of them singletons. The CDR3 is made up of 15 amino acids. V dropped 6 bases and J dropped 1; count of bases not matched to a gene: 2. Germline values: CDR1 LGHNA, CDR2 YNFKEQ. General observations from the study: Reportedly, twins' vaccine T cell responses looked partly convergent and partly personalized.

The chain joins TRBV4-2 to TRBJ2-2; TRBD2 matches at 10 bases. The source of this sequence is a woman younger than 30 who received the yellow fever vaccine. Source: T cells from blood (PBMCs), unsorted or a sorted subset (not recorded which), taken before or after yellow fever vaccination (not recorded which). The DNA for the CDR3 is TGTGCCAGCAGACTAGCGGGGAGGAACACCGGGGAGCTGTTTTTT. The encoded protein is CASRLAGRNTGELFF.